These 17 T cell receptor beta chains originate from one sample sequenced in a study of cytomegalovirus exposure and HLA in healthy donors. The PCR employed 60 Vbeta primers together with 13 Jbeta primers. Method: immunoSEQ multiplex PCR; TCRdb's copy keeps in-frame clones and lacks some. Here the sample spans more than 95,000 clones, 70% to 85% being singletons. Sequencing was done on a sample of PBMCs. These receptors were obtained from a woman in her thirties or forties in good health and CMV-seropositive.

The chain links TRBV6-6 to TRBJ2-6, with TRBD2 as a possible D gene (6 bases). From germline, CDR1 is MNHNY and CDR2 SVGAGI (reference sequence). There are 16 residues in the CDR3. Trimming shortened V by 6 bases and J by 0 bases, and 12 bases separated the two germline ends. The CDR3 reads CASRSSGGSGANVLTF. CDR3 bases: TGTGCCAGCAGGTCCTCCGGGGGCTCTGGGGCCAACGTCCTGACTTTC.

This sequence joins TRBV5-1 and TRBJ2-2, with a tentative D call TRBD2 (6 bases). The germline V and J ends were trimmed by 4 bases and 2 bases, with 15 bases remaining between them. The germline gives CDR1 SGHRS, CDR2 YFSETQ. The CDR3 contains 16 residues. CDR3 region: CASSPTGTANTGELFF. Written as DNA, the CDR3 is TGCGCCAGCAGCCCCACCGGGACTGCTAACACCGGGGAGCTGTTTTTT.

The J gene is TRBJ2-1, the V gene TRBV7-8; 7 bases are shared with TRBD2. The V gene's germline CDR1 is SGHVS and CDR2 FQNEAQ. This CDR3 has 13 residues. V lost 3 bases to trimming and J lost 5 bases; unmatched junction nucleotides: 1. The CDR3 loop reads CASSLGLNNEQFF. The CDR3 DNA reads as TGTGCCAGCAGCTTGGGACTAAACAATGAGCAGTTCTTC.

This rearrangement joins TRBV14 to TRBJ2-7; maybe TRBD2 (5 bases). CDR1 and CDR2 (germline): SGHDN, FVKESK. V lost 1 base and J 0 bases, leaving 10 bases between the germline ends. This CDR3 is built from 15 residues. The CDR3 region has the DNA TGTGCCAGCAGCCAAGTTGGCGGGTACTCCTACGAGCAGTACTTC. Protein: CASSQVGGYSYEQYF.

In this sample, this clone turned up a few times. The chain has TRBV29-1 and TRBJ1-1; the match to TRBD1 covers 7 bases. This CDR3 has 13 amino acids. V trimming: 7 bases; J trimming: 0 bases; junction bases outside the gene matches: 5. Germline assignment: CDR1 SQVTM and CDR2 ANQGSEA. The DNA for the CDR3 is TGCAGCGCAAACAGGGGCATGAACACTGAAGCTTTCTTT. Translation: CSANRGMNTEAFF. Full variable domain (rest looked up from reference TRBV29-1 and TRBJ1-1): SAVISQKPSRDICQRGTSLTIQCQVDSQVTMMFWYRQQPGQSLTLIATANQGSEATYESGFVIDKFPISRPNLTFSTLTVSNMSPEDSSIYLCSANRGMNTEAFFGQGTRLTVV.

The rearrangement joins TRBV14 to TRBJ1-1; 8 bases are shared with TRBD1. Losses at the gene ends were 5 bases for V and 4 bases for J; bases not matched to a gene: 9. Germline CDR1 is SGHDN and CDR2 is FVKESK. The CDR3 spans 15 residues. CDR3 nucleotide sequence: TGTGCCAGCAGCTTCCAGGGGGCCGGGGTCACTGAAGCTTTCTTT. Amino acid sequence: CASSFQGAGVTEAFF.

The V and J genes are TRBV2 and TRBJ1-1, with D possibly TRBD1 on 6 matching bases. V lost 6 bases to trimming and J lost 5 bases, with 16 bases between them. This CDR3 spans 14 amino acids. Germline V lookup: CDR1 SNHLY, CDR2 FYNNEI. The DNA for the CDR3 is TGTGCCAGCAGCCAACGGGGGGGCCGGACTGAAGCTTTCTTT. Translating gives CASSQRGGRTEAFF.

This clone was observed a handful of times. The chain uses TRBV19 and TRBJ2-1, with TRBD1 identical over 7 bases. This CDR3 spans 14 amino acids. V lost 4 bases, J lost 6 bases, and 6 bases stayed unmatched. Germline CDR1 LNHDA, CDR2 SQIVND (reference sequence). The CDR3 DNA reads as TGTGCCAGTAGTAAGGGTCAGGGGGTCAATGAGCAGTTCTTC. Its protein is CASSKGQGVNEQFF. Full variable domain (remainder filled in from reference TRBV19 and TRBJ2-1): DGGITQSPKYLFRKEGQNVTLSCEQNLNHDAMYWYRQDPGQGLRLIYYSQIVNDFQKGDIAEGYSVSREKKESFPLTVTSAQKNPTAFYLCASSKGQGVNEQFFGPGTRLTVL.

The chain recombines TRBV7-3 with TRBJ2-3; 7 bases match TRBD1. The V segment lost 1 base and the J segment 4 bases; nucleotides outside the gene matches: 2. The CDR3 has 14 residues. Germline V CDR1 and CDR2: SGHTA, FQGTGA. In nucleotides, the CDR3 is TGTGCCAGCAGCTTAAACAGGGGACCAGATACGCAGTATTTT. Amino acid sequence: CASSLNRGPDTQYF.

The chain couples TRBV6-6 to TRBJ2-7; 9 bases agree with TRBD2. Germline V gives CDR1 MNHNY, CDR2 SVGAGI (reference sequence). Trimming cost V 7 bases and J 7 bases; bases outside gene matches: 11. The CDR3 is made up of 14 amino acids. The CDR3 protein is CASTKTSGPEEQYF. CDR3 sequence (DNA): TGTGCCAGCACCAAGACTAGCGGTCCTGAAGAGCAGTACTTC.

The chain couples TRBV19 to TRBJ1-5; no clear D. Germline loops: CDR1 LNHDA, CDR2 SQIVND (reference sequence). The CDR3 is 16 amino acids. V gave up 3 bases and J gave up 1 base, with 13 bases separating them. CDR3 loop: CASSIYGSGSNQPQHF. CDR3 bases: TGTGCCAGTAGTATTTACGGGTCGGGAAGCAATCAGCCCCAGCATTTT.

The sample holds a few counts of this clone. The chain uses TRBV5-8 and TRBJ2-1; 7 positions match TRBD2. There are 15 residues in the CDR3. V lost 7 bases and J lost 6; bases outside the gene matches: 13. The germline V gene has CDR1 SGHTS and CDR2 YDEGEE. The DNA of the CDR3 is TGTGCCAGCGACTTTAGGGGTCTAGCGGTCAATGAGCAGTTCTTC. Encoded protein: CASDFRGLAVNEQFF.

The chain couples TRBV30 to TRBJ2-5; 8 nucleotides line up with TRBD1. This CDR3 has 14 residues. J gave up 5 bases and V 1 base, and 6 bases lay outside the gene matches. Germline V CDR1 and CDR2: GTSNPN, SVGIG (reference sequence). The CDR3 protein is CAWSGRTGKETQYF. For the CDR3, the DNA is TGTGCCTGGAGTGGGAGGACAGGGAAGGAGACCCAGTACTTC.

The chain couples TRBV9 to TRBJ2-1, with 9 bases aligning to TRBD2. V was clipped by 4 bases and J by 3 bases; unmatched bases: 11. CDR3 size: 17 residues. Germline lookup yields CDR1 SGDLS and CDR2 YYNGEE. The CDR3 coding sequence is TGTGCCAGCAGCCCCCACGCGGGAGGGAATATCTACAATGAGCAGTTCTTC. Encoded protein: CASSPHAGGNIYNEQFF. Full variable domain (missing parts from reference TRBV9 and TRBJ2-1): DSGVTQTPKHLITATGQRVTLRCSPRSGDLSVYWYQQSLDQGLQFLIQYYNGEERAKGNILERFSAQQFPDLHSELNLSSLELGDSALYFCASSPHAGGNIYNEQFFGPGTRLTVL.

This clone was observed a handful of times. The genes are TRBV4-1 and TRBJ2-3, with unresolved D. The CDR3 consists of 15 residues. Germline V gene sequence: CDR1 MGHRA, CDR2 YSYEKL. Trimming cost V 4 bases and J 0 bases, with 11 bases left between them. This CDR3 reads CASSRSRGSTDTQYF. The CDR3 DNA sequence: TGCGCCAGCAGCCGGTCCCGCGGAAGCACAGATACGCAGTATTTT.

The chain couples TRBV13 to TRBJ2-5, with TRBD1 matching over 11 bases. CDR1 is PRHDT and CDR2 is FYEKMQ in the germline V gene (reference sequence). The CDR3 contains 15 residues. V lost 1 base and J lost 4; bases outside the gene matches: 2. CDR3 in amino acids: CASSLVGQGVETQYF. For the CDR3, the DNA is TGTGCCAGCAGCTTAGTGGGACAGGGGGTAGAGACCCAGTACTTC.

This clone has just a few counts. The chain links TRBV28 to TRBJ2-3, with 10 bases matching TRBD2. CDR1 MDHEN and CDR2 SYDVKM come from the germline V gene. The trim removed 1 base at V and 2 bases at J, leaving 3 bases unmatched. The CDR3 has 16 amino acids. Written as DNA, the CDR3 is TGTGCCAGCAGTTTATCGGGGACTAGCGCCACAGATACGCAGTATTTT. It specifies CASSLSGTSATDTQYF.